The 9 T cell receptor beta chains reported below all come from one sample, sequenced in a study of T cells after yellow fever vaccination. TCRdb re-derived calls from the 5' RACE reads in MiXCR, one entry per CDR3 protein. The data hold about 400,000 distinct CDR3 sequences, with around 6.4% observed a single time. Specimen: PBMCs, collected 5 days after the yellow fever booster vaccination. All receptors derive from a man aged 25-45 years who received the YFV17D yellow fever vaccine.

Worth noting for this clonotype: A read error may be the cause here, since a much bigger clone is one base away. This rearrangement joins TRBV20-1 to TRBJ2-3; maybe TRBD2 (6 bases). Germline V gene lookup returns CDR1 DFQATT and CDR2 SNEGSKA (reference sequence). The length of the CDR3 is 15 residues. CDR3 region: CCARRAGRGADTQYF. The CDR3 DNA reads TGCTGTGCTAGGAGGGCGGGGCGGGGCGCAGATACGCAGTATTTT.

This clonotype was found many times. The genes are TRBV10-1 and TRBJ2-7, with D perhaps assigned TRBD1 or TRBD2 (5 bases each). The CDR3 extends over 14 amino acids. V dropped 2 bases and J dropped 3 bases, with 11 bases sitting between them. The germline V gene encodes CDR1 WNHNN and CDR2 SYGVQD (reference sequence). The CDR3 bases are TGCGCCAGCAGTGAGGAGGGGCTCTACTACGAGCAGTACTTC. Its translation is CASSEEGLYYEQYF.

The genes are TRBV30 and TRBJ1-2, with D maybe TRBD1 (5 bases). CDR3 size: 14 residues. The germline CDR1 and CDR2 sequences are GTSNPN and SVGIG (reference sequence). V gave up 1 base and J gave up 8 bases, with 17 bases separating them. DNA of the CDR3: TGTGCCTGGAGTGCCCAGGAGAGGGGTTCAGGCTACACCTTC. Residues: CAWSAQERGSGYTF.

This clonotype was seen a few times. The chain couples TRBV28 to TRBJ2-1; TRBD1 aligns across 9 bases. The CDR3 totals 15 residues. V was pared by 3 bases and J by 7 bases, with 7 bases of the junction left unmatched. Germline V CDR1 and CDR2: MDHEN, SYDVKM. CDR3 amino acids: CASSLAGQGQNEQFF. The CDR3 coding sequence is TGTGCCAGCAGTTTGGCGGGACAGGGTCAAAATGAGCAGTTCTTC.

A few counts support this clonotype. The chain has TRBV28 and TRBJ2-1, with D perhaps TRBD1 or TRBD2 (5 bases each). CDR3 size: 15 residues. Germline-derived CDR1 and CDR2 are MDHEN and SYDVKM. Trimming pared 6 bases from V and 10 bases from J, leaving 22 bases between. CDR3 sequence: CASSWGTFGASEQFF. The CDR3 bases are TGTGCCAGCAGCTGGGGCACCTTCGGGGCCTCGGAGCAGTTCTTC.

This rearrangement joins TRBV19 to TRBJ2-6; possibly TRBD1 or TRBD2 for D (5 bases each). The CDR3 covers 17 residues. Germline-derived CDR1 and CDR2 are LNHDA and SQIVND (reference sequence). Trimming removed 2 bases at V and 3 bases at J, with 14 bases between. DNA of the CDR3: TGTGCCAGTAGTATACCCCTTCCAGGGAGTGGGGCCAACGTCCTGACTTTC. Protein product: CASSIPLPGSGANVLTF.

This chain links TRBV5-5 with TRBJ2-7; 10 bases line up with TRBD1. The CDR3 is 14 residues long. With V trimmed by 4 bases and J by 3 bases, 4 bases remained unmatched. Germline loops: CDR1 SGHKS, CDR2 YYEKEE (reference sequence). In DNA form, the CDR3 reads TGTGCCAGCAGCCGGGACAGGGGAGTCTACGAGCAGTACTTC. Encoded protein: CASSRDRGVYEQYF.

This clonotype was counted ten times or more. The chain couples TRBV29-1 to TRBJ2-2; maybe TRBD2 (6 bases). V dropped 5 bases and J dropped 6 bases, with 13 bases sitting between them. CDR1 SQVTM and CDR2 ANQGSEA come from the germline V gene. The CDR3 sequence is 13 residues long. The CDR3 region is CSVMAGFPGELFF. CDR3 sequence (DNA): TGCAGCGTTATGGCGGGATTCCCCGGGGAGCTGTTTTTT.

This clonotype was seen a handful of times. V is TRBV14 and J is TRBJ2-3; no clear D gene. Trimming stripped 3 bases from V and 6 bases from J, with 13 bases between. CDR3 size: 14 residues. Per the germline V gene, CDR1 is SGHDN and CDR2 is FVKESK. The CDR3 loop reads CASSHPGATDTQYF. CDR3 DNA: TGTGCCAGCAGCCACCCCGGCGCGACCGATACGCAGTATTTT. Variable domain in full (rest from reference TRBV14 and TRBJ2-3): EAGVTQFPSHSVIEKGQTVTLRCDPISGHDNLYWYRRVMGKEIKFLLHFVKESKQDESGMPNNRFLAERTGGTYSTLKVQPAELEDSGVYFCASSHPGATDTQYFGPGTRLTVL.